Listed below are T cell receptor beta chains from one sample, sequenced in a study of blood T cell repertoires in COVID-19. Assay: immunoSEQ multiplex PCR; the TCRdb copy retains only in-frame clones and omits some. There are approximately 200,000 clones in the sample; approximately 92% occur only once, and under 3.5% lies in the top ten. The sequencing sample was made of PBMCs or T cells enriched from blood (not recorded which). The receptors shown here come from a woman aged 18-29 years in a cohort exposed to, infected with or recovered from COVID-19 (not recorded which). The CDR3 runs from the conserved cysteine through the conserved F or W. D genes are given only for firm matches. Some rows have no size entry. The others give once, few or many, or a class for an expanded clone.

>.|TRBJ2-1|TRBD2|TRBV7-6
TGTGCCAGCAGCTTCTCCGGGACTAGCGGGAGAAAGGATCAGTTCTTC
CASSFSGTSGRKDQFF
>.|TRBJ2-3|TRBD2|TRBV9
TGTGCCAGCAGCACCCGGGGACTAGCGGGGGATACGCAGTATTTT
CASSTRGLAGDTQYF
>.|TRBJ2-1|TRBD2|TRBV2
TGTGCCAGCAGTTCCGCTGGACTAGCGGGGCTTGCCTACAATGAGCAGTTCTTC
CASSSAGLAGLAYNEQFF
>.|TRBJ2-1|.|TRBV11-3
TGTGCCAGCAGCTTGCGAACCTCCTACAATGAGCAGTTCTTC
CASSLRTSYNEQFF
>.|TRBJ2-3|TRBD1|TRBV6-4
TGTGCCAGCAGCTGGACAGGGCAGGCAGATACGCAGTATTTT
CASSWTGQADTQYF
>.|TRBJ1-4|.|TRBV18
TGTGCCAGCTCACGGTCGACAGAAGGTGAAAAACTGTTTTTT
CASSRSTEGEKLFF
>.|TRBJ1-1|.|TRBV19
TGTGCCAGCCGATCACAGGCTTTGGTCCCTGAAGCTTTCTTT
CASRSQALVPEAFF
>.|TRBJ1-6|TRBD1|TRBV7-9
TGTGCCAGCAGCGCATTGACAGGGGAATATTCACCCCTCCACTTT
CASSALTGEYSPLHF
>.|TRBJ1-5|.|TRBV12-2
TGTGCAAGTCGCTTTCCGGACAGGGGGGATCAGCCCCAGCATTTT
CASRFPDRGDQPQHF
>.|TRBJ2-7|.|TRBV27
TGTGCCAGCAGGTACAATAGCTCTGTCTACGAGCAGTACTTC
CASRYNSSVYEQYF
>.|TRBJ1-4|.|TRBV7-9
TGTGCCAGCAGATTGAACGAGGCTAATGAAAAACTGTTTTTT
CASRLNEANEKLFF
>.|TRBJ1-3|.|TRBV28
TGTGCCAGCAGTTTACGGGACACCATATATTTT
CASSLRDTIYF
>.|TRBJ1-1|TRBD1|TRBV27
TGTGCCAGCAGTATCAACAGGGGGAACACTGAAGCTTTCTTT
CASSINRGNTEAFF
>.|TRBJ2-1|TRBD2|TRBV18
TGTGCCAGCTCAAGGGGACTAGCGTCGTTTAATGAGCAGTTCTTC
CASSRGLASFNEQFF
>.|TRBJ2-5|.|TRBV10-1
TGCGCCAGCAGCCGAGAGGTCCAAGAGACCCAGTACTTC
CASSREVQETQYF
>.|TRBJ2-5|.|TRBV2
TGTGCCAGCAGTGAAGAGGGCTGGGGAGGGACCCAGTACTTC
CASSEEGWGGTQYF
>.|TRBJ2-7|TRBD2|TRBV4-1
TGCGCCAGCAGCCTCTTGATGACTAGCGGGAGTTACGAGCAGTACTTC
CASSLLMTSGSYEQYF
>.|TRBJ1-1|.|TRBV7-9
TGTGCCAGCAGCTTAGCTGTAAGCAGGGGAGCAAAATCTTTCTTT
CASSLAVSRGAKSFF
>.|TRBJ2-7|TRBD1|TRBV7-6
TGTGCCAGCAGCCCCTATTCCGGGACAGGGATGTACGAGCAGTACTTC
CASSPYSGTGMYEQYF
>.|TRBJ1-2|TRBD1|TRBV5-5
TGTGCCAGCAGCTATGCCCGGACAGGGGGCGACGGCTACACCTTC
CASSYARTGGDGYTF
>.|TRBJ1-5|.|TRBV7-8
TGTGCCAGCAGCAGAAGGACAGTTAGCAATCAGCCCCAGCATTTT
CASSRRTVSNQPQHF
>.|TRBJ2-3|TRBD2|TRBV5-6
TGTGCCAGCAGTATTAGCGGGGCCACAGATACGCAGTATTTT
CASSISGATDTQYF
>.|TRBJ2-3|.|TRBV9
TGTGCCAGCAGCGAGGCGGGGAACACAGATACGCAGTATTTT
CASSEAGNTDTQYF
>.|TRBJ1-1|.|TRBV7-9
TGTGCCAGCACCCAATCAGGACAGTACACTGAAGCTTTCTTT
CASTQSGQYTEAFF
>.|TRBJ1-2|TRBD1|TRBV28
TGTGCCAGCAGTTCCGGGACAGGGTTCGGCTATGGCTACACCTTC
CASSSGTGFGYGYTF
>.|TRBJ2-3|.|TRBV11-3
TGTGCCAGCAGCTCGGGCACAGGGCCCAGCACAGATACGCAGTATTTT
CASSSGTGPSTDTQYF
>.|TRBJ1-1|.|TRBV3-1/TRBV3-2
TGTGCCAGCAGCCATGGGCAGGGCGGTGGAGCTTTCTTT
CASSHGQGGGAFF
>.|TRBJ1-1|.|TRBV12-3/TRBV12-4
TGTGCCAGCAGTTTAGGAGGCGGGACTGAAGCTTTCTTT
CASSLGGGTEAFF
>.|TRBJ1-1|.|TRBV5-1
TGCGCCAGCAGCTTGGAGGGGTCGAACACTGAAGCTTTCTTT
CASSLEGSNTEAFF
>.|TRBJ1-1|.|TRBV7-6
TGTGCCAGCAGCTTAGCGCCGGGACAGAACACTGAAGCTTTCTTT
CASSLAPGQNTEAFF
>.|TRBJ1-2|TRBD1|TRBV7-2
TGTGCCAGCAGCGCGACAGGGGACCTCTATGGCTACACCTTC
CASSATGDLYGYTF
>.|TRBJ1-5|.|TRBV3-1/TRBV3-2
TGTGCCAGCAGCCAAGAGAACGGTCATCAGCCCCAGCATTTT
CASSQENGHQPQHF
>.|TRBJ1-3|.|TRBV7-2
TGTGCCAGCAGCTTAGACGGCGGCCTCGGTGGAAACACCATATATTTT
CASSLDGGLGGNTIYF
>.|TRBJ2-7|.|TRBV27
TGTGCCAGCAGTTTTCGAGGGAATCCTTACGAGCAGTACTTC
CASSFRGNPYEQYF
>.|TRBJ2-3|TRBD2|TRBV5-1
TGCGCCAGCAGCTTGGAAGGACTAGCGGGGGTCACAGATACGCAGTATTTT
CASSLEGLAGVTDTQYF
>.|TRBJ1-5|.|TRBV4-1
TGCGCCAGCAGCCAAAATACTGGGACTATGCCCCAGCATTTT
CASSQNTGTMPQHF
>.|TRBJ1-1|.|TRBV7-3
TGTGCCAGCAGCGTAGGGACTTCCACTGAAGCTTTCTTT
CASSVGTSTEAFF
>once|TRBJ1-3|.|TRBV2
TGTGCCAGCAGTGGGGGGGGGAGCTCTGGAAACACCATATATTTT
CASSGGGSSGNTIYF
>once|TRBJ2-7|TRBD1|TRBV9
TGTGCCAGCAGCGTAGCTGGGACAGCCTCGTACGAGCAGTACTTC
CASSVAGTASYEQYF
>.|TRBJ1-1|.|TRBV24-1
TGTGCCACCAGTGACCCGAACGGGAACACTGAAGCTTTCTTT
CATSDPNGNTEAFF
>.|TRBJ2-3|.|TRBV11-2
TGTGCCAGCAGCAAAGACTGGCTTAGCACAGATACGCAGTATTTT
CASSKDWLSTDTQYF
>.|TRBJ1-6|TRBD1|TRBV3-1/TRBV3-2
TGTGCCAGCAGCCAGGGGACAGGCTTCCGAGGGGCTAATTCACCCCTCCACTTT
CASSQGTGFRGANSPLHF
>.|TRBJ2-7|TRBD2|TRBV6-1
TGTGCCAGCAGTGGGGACGGGGGGAAAAGCTCCTGGGAGCAGTACTTC
CASSGDGGKSSWEQYF
>.|TRBJ1-4|.|TRBV19
TGTGCCAGTAGTATAGCGGGGTCGGATGAAAAACTGTTTTTT
CASSIAGSDEKLFF
>.|TRBJ1-5|.|TRBV6-5
TGTGCCAGCACGGGTAGCAATCAGCCCCAGCATTTT
CASTGSNQPQHF
>few|TRBJ2-3|.|TRBV29-1
TGCAGCGTTTCCCCGATGGGCTCCACAGATACGCAGTATTTT
CSVSPMGSTDTQYF
>.|TRBJ1-1|.|TRBV10-3
TGTGCCATCAGTCCGGGACACTTGAACACTGAAGCTTTCTTT
CAISPGHLNTEAFF
>.|TRBJ1-2|TRBD1|TRBV6-5
TGTGCCAGCAGTTCCCTCGACAGGGGCCACACCTACACCTTC
CASSSLDRGHTYTF
>.|TRBJ2-5|TRBD2|TRBV12-5
TGTGCTAGTGGTTGGGGACTAGCGGGGGGGCCGGAGACCCAGTACTTC
CASGWGLAGGPETQYF
>.|TRBJ1-2|.|TRBV3-1/TRBV3-2
TGTGCCAGCAGCCAGGCAGGGGCTCGGGTCTATGGCTACACCTTC
CASSQAGARVYGYTF
>.|TRBJ1-2|.|TRBV15
TGTGCCACCAGCAGAGACCGACGAATGACAACGAACTATGGCTACACCTTC
CATSRDRRMTTNYGYTF
>.|TRBJ2-1|TRBD1|TRBV19
TGTGCCAGTAGGGACCGGGACAGCTCCTACAATGAGCAGTTCTTC
CASRDRDSSYNEQFF
>.|TRBJ1-5|TRBD1|TRBV28
TGTGCCATTACAGGGGACGACAATCAGCCCCAGCATTTT
CAITGDDNQPQHF
>.|TRBJ1-4|TRBD1|TRBV12-3/TRBV12-4
TGTGCCAGCAGTCGGGACAGAAGTGAAAAACTGTTTTTT
CASSRDRSEKLFF
>.|TRBJ1-5|.|TRBV6-1
TGTGCCAGCAGTGAAGCCGACGAGGGAGGGAGTTGGCCCCAGCATTTT
CASSEADEGGSWPQHF
>.|TRBJ2-1|.|TRBV6-5
TGTGCCAGCAGTTTCACTGACAATGAGCAGTTCTTC
CASSFTDNEQFF
>.|TRBJ2-7|TRBD1|TRBV14
TGTGCCAGCAGCCCCGGGACAGGGTACGAGCAGTACTTC
CASSPGTGYEQYF
>.|TRBJ2-3|.|TRBV28
TGTGCCAGCAGTTTATATAGGGGGTCGACCACAGATACGCAGTATTTT
CASSLYRGSTTDTQYF